This T cell receptor beta chain was identified in a study of blood T cell repertoires in COVID-19. At the level of the study: Specimens from acute and convalescent COVID-19 originated in the United States, Italy and Spain.

Per the authors' pipeline: Quantification of nucleated cells was approximated via reference gene primer amplification. Sequencing was performed with immunoSEQ multiplex PCR; in TCRdb, only in-frame clones are kept and a portion is missing. V and J calls and clone size are those listed in that table; D and trimming were worked out from the DNA. This table has 130,000 to 150,000 clones, 80% to 90% appearing once. CDR3 length equals 14 residues. Germline trimming cut 7 bases from V and 5 bases from J; bases unmatched to any gene: 7. Germline-derived CDR1 and CDR2 are MNHEY and SVGAGI. This clone was seen ten or more times.

This chain links TRBV6-5 with TRBJ2-5; 10 bases agree with TRBD1. The clonotype comes from a human donor in a cohort sampled during active COVID-19. Specimen: peripheral blood. The CDR3 is CASIEGQGWETQYF. CDR3 DNA sequence: TGTGCCAGCATCGAGGGACAGGGGTGGGAGACCCAGTACTTC.